This TCR beta chain is drawn from a study of CD8+CD57+ T cells in acquired aplastic anemia. Study outcomes and limitations: Patients and healthy controls showed no significant CD8+ Simpson's diversity difference.

This CDR3 has 14 amino acids. Germline lookup yields CDR1 LNHDA and CDR2 SQIVND (reference sequence). Between the trimmed V and J ends, which lost 6 bases and 4 bases, there was a span of 15 bases. Genomic DNA, the template, was used for profiling of the TCR beta VDJ and CDR3. TCRdb reanalysed the reads using MiXCR and keeps one entry per CDR3 protein. Of 200,000 to 250,000 distinct CDR3 sequences listed, approximately 60% are singletons. An expansion of CD8+CD57+ cells by flow cytometry had been shown in patients chosen for sequencing. By the time of blood sampling, patients had still received no therapy. Points on this clonotype: The antigen is not known.

This sequence joins TRBV19 and TRBJ2-5, with D possibly TRBD2 on 5 matching bases. The sample consisted of sorted CD4+, CD8+, or CD8+CD57+ T cells (not recorded which) from PBMCs. The receptor's source is a human donor with aplastic anemia. The CDR3 spells CASSKRGRGETQYF. As DNA, the CDR3 is TGTGCCAGTAGCAAACGTGGACGGGGAGAGACCCAGTACTTC.